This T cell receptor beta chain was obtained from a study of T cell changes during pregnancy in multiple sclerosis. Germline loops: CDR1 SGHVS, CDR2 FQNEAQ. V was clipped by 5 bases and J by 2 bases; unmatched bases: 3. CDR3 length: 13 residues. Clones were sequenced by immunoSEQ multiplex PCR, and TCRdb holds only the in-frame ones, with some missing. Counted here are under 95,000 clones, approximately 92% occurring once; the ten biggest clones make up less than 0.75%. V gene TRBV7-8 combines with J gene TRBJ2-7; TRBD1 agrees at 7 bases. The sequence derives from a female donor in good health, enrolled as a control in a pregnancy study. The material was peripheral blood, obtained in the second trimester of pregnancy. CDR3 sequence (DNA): TGTGCCAGCAGCCTCAGGGGGACCTACGAGCAGTACTTC. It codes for CASSLRGTYEQYF.